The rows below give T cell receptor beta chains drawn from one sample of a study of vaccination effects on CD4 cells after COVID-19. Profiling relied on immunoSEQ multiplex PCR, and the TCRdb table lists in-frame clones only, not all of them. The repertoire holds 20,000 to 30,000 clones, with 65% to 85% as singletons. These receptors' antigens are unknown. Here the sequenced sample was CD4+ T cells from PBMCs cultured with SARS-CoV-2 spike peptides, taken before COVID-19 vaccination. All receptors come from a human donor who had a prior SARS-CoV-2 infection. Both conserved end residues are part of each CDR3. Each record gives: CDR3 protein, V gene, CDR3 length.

cdr3_aa: CASSIWRTAPNYGYTF
v_call: TRBV19
cdr3_length: 16

cdr3_aa: CAWSAAISAEQYF
v_call: TRBV30
cdr3_length: 13

cdr3_aa: CASSLLAYLGNEQFF
v_call: TRBV6-5
cdr3_length: 15

cdr3_aa: CASRKGLAPNEQYF
v_call: TRBV5-4
cdr3_length: 14

cdr3_aa: CASSQVAWEGPDTQYF
v_call: TRBV4-1
cdr3_length: 16

cdr3_aa: CASRQGPNSPLHF
v_call: TRBV2
cdr3_length: 13

cdr3_aa: CASSSTGQGTQPGELFF
v_call: TRBV5-1
cdr3_length: 17

cdr3_aa: CAWSVHGGIRETQYF
v_call: TRBV30
cdr3_length: 15

cdr3_aa: CASSQRGGTTGELFF
v_call: TRBV4-1
cdr3_length: 15

cdr3_aa: CASSFKTGGSGTDTQYF
v_call: TRBV5-5
cdr3_length: 17

cdr3_aa: CASSLILFAGGLVRNEQFF
v_call: TRBV7-2
cdr3_length: 19

cdr3_aa: CASSPWTSGRARNEQFF
v_call: TRBV5-6
cdr3_length: 17

cdr3_aa: CASRPTGNTGELFF
v_call: TRBV19
cdr3_length: 14

cdr3_aa: CASSQGLAYSYEQYF
v_call: TRBV3-1/TRBV3-2
cdr3_length: 15

cdr3_aa: CASSSTGVTEAFF
v_call: TRBV7-2
cdr3_length: 13

cdr3_aa: CASSFPLGAGTNYGYTF
v_call: TRBV7-9
cdr3_length: 17

cdr3_aa: CAISVSGGTDTQYF
v_call: TRBV10-3
cdr3_length: 14

cdr3_aa: CASSLRGGIEQYF
v_call: TRBV11-2
cdr3_length: 13

cdr3_aa: CASSQLEWGELFF
v_call: TRBV5-8
cdr3_length: 13

cdr3_aa: CASSLPRDSGANVLTF
v_call: TRBV5-5
cdr3_length: 16

cdr3_aa: CASSLVGTHYGYTF
v_call: TRBV5-4
cdr3_length: 14

cdr3_aa: CASSEGQETQYF
v_call: TRBV5-1
cdr3_length: 12

cdr3_aa: CASSQDMSGGADTQYF
v_call: TRBV3-1/TRBV3-2
cdr3_length: 16

cdr3_aa: CASSRGQHGVADTQYF
v_call: TRBV4-1
cdr3_length: 16

cdr3_aa: CASSLRAGNRPLSGNTIYF
v_call: TRBV7-8
cdr3_length: 19

cdr3_aa: CASSGDRIVYTGELFF
v_call: TRBV2
cdr3_length: 16

cdr3_aa: CATSDSTGGKDGYTF
v_call: TRBV24-1
cdr3_length: 15

cdr3_aa: CASSLESGNSGNTIYF
v_call: TRBV5-6
cdr3_length: 16

cdr3_aa: CASSLMGAVAGNTIYF
v_call: TRBV7-8
cdr3_length: 16

cdr3_aa: CASSLSTSGGRGTDTQYF
v_call: TRBV5-1
cdr3_length: 18

cdr3_aa: CASSPTPIGAEAFF
v_call: TRBV18
cdr3_length: 14

cdr3_aa: CASSPEGRTGELFF
v_call: TRBV5-1
cdr3_length: 14

cdr3_aa: CASSPAGLLGEQFF
v_call: TRBV9
cdr3_length: 14

cdr3_aa: CASSGTAYNEQFF
v_call: TRBV7-3
cdr3_length: 13

cdr3_aa: CASSYYPGQTYGYTF
v_call: TRBV6-5
cdr3_length: 15

cdr3_aa: CASIRDSTYEQYF
v_call: TRBV6-6
cdr3_length: 13

cdr3_aa: CASSLSFGTVMNTEAFF
v_call: TRBV5-8
cdr3_length: 17

cdr3_aa: CASSQDPRLAGGPEETQYF
v_call: TRBV4-3
cdr3_length: 19

cdr3_aa: CASSLEGHGYTF
v_call: TRBV7-9
cdr3_length: 12

cdr3_aa: CAWSVPLVVDTQYF
v_call: TRBV30
cdr3_length: 14

cdr3_aa: CASRSYRGQTGELFF
v_call: TRBV19
cdr3_length: 15

cdr3_aa: CASGDPGQYYNEQFF
v_call: TRBV27
cdr3_length: 15

cdr3_aa: CATSRDYTHTEAFF
v_call: TRBV15
cdr3_length: 14

cdr3_aa: CASSIQAPQSQPQHF
v_call: TRBV19
cdr3_length: 15

cdr3_aa: CASSLAVGVDTQYF
v_call: TRBV5-1
cdr3_length: 14

cdr3_aa: CASSSAQHSGSTDTQYF
v_call: TRBV6-2/TRBV6-3
cdr3_length: 17

cdr3_aa: CASSQAHTDTQYF
v_call: TRBV4-2
cdr3_length: 13

cdr3_aa: CASSSGHGRANTEAFF
v_call: TRBV7-2
cdr3_length: 16

cdr3_aa: CASSQAGADTQYF
v_call: TRBV11-3
cdr3_length: 13

cdr3_aa: CASSLQDLSSGNTIYF
v_call: TRBV9
cdr3_length: 16

cdr3_aa: CASSLTRNYGYTF
v_call: TRBV6-2/TRBV6-3
cdr3_length: 13

cdr3_aa: CASSLWTSGRTNNEQFF
v_call: TRBV5-1
cdr3_length: 17